One sample yielded the 15 T cell receptor beta chains listed below, sequenced in a study of cytomegalovirus exposure and HLA in healthy donors. Generated by immunoSEQ multiplex PCR, the TCRdb table keeps only in-frame clones and is missing some. The table records tens of thousands of clones, over 90% of them present only once. The sample taken for sequencing was PBMCs. Receptors originate from a woman aged 18-35 years in good health and CMV-seropositive.

This chain links TRBV6-5 with TRBJ1-1, with D perhaps TRBD1 (6 bases). The CDR3 runs 14 residues. CDR1 MNHEY and CDR2 SVGAGI come from the germline V gene. V shed 0 bases and J shed 5 bases, with 10 bases lying between them. In DNA form, the CDR3 reads TGTGCCAGCAGTTACTCGAAAAGGGGGACTGAAGCTTTCTTT. Amino acids: CASSYSKRGTEAFF.

The chain uses TRBV27 and TRBJ2-5, with 10 bases that match TRBD2. This CDR3 region has 17 residues. Germline lookup yields CDR1 MNHEY and CDR2 SMNVEV (reference sequence). The trim removed 2 bases at V and 2 bases at J, leaving 8 bases unmatched. The CDR3 DNA sequence: TGTGCCAGCAGTTTAATCAGGGCTAGCGGGAGTCAAGAGACCCAGTACTTC. Encoded protein: CASSLIRASGSQETQYF.

The chain couples TRBV5-1 to TRBJ2-1; D gene unclear. CDR3 length: 13 residues. CDR1 is SGHRS, CDR2 YFSETQ, per germline. V shed 5 bases and J shed 5 bases, with 11 bases lying between them. The CDR3 sequence: CASRVYQDNEQFF. CDR3 in DNA: TGCGCCAGCAGGGTCTATCAAGACAATGAGCAGTTCTTC.

The chain employs TRBV4-1 and TRBJ2-1; possible D gene TRBD2, 6 bases. This CDR3 is 15 amino acids long. Germline CDR1 reads MGHRA; CDR2 reads YSYEKL. The V and J ends lost 3 bases and 4 bases respectively, with 13 bases between them. The CDR3: CASSQAGTFYNEQFF. In DNA, the CDR3 is TGCGCCAGCAGCCAGGCGGGGACTTTTTACAATGAGCAGTTCTTC.

This clone was detected a few times. The rearrangement uses TRBV5-1 and TRBJ1-2, with 9 bases fitting TRBD1. The CDR3 is 15 residues long. CDR1 is SGHRS, CDR2 YFSETQ, per germline. The trim removed 0 bases at V and 4 bases at J, leaving 4 bases unmatched. CDR3 sequence reads: CASSLDGTGIYGYTF. The CDR3 bases are TGCGCCAGCAGCTTGGACGGGACAGGGATCTATGGCTACACCTTC.

The V and J genes are TRBV28 and TRBJ2-1, with TRBD2 matching 10 bases. Germline V CDR1 and CDR2: MDHEN, SYDVKM. The CDR3 runs to 16 residues. The ends lost 4 bases at V and 7 bases at J; junction bases unmatched: 10. The CDR3 loop reads CASSSYLAGEWNEQFF. CDR3 sequence (DNA): TGTGCCAGCAGTTCATATCTAGCGGGAGAATGGAATGAGCAGTTCTTC.

The chain recombines TRBV5-1 with TRBJ2-7, with 7 bases that match TRBD2. The CDR3 consists of 15 residues. V shed 4 bases, J shed 3 bases, and the junction held 10 bases outside the gene matches. Germline CDR1 reads SGHRS; CDR2 reads YFSETQ. Here the CDR3 reads CASSGGGFDSYEQYF. CDR3 bases: TGCGCCAGCAGCGGGGGGGGGTTCGACAGCTACGAGCAGTACTTC.

The chain couples TRBV9 to TRBJ2-1; D possibly corresponds to TRBD2 (6 bases). The CDR3 runs to 15 residues. Germline-derived CDR1 and CDR2 are SGDLS and YYNGEE. With 0 bases removed from V and 7 bases from J, the gap between germline ends came to 14 bases. The CDR3 spells CASSVETLAGNEQFF. DNA of the CDR3: TGTGCCAGCAGCGTAGAGACCCTGGCGGGGAATGAGCAGTTCTTC. Using reference TRBV9 and TRBJ2-1 for the parts outside the CDR3, the full variable domain is DSGVTQTPKHLITATGQRVTLRCSPRSGDLSVYWYQQSLDQGLQFLIQYYNGEERAKGNILERFSAQQFPDLHSELNLSSLELGDSALYFCASSVETLAGNEQFFGPGTRLTVL.

The rearrangement joins TRBV7-8 to TRBJ2-1, with 7 bases fitting TRBD2. The V segment lost 1 base and the J segment 7 bases; nucleotides outside the gene matches: 4. CDR1 and CDR2 (germline): SGHVS, FQNEAQ. The CDR3 covers 14 residues. As DNA, the CDR3 is TGTGCCAGCAGCTTAGTCGGTAGCGGGAATGAGCAGTTCTTC. Its protein is CASSLVGSGNEQFF.

This CDR3 is CASSQDGTSTDTQYF. CDR3 sequence (DNA): TGCGCCAGCAGCCAAGATGGGACTAGCACAGATACGCAGTATTTT. The V call is TRBV4-3, the J call TRBJ2-3; possibly TRBD2 for D (6 bases). Per germline, CDR1 LGHNA and CDR2 YSLEER. CDR3 size: 15 residues. Trimming removed 0 bases at V and 0 bases at J, with 7 bases between.

The CDR3 bases are TGTGCCAGCAGCTTGAGAGGGGGTCGTGGCTACACCTTC. Translating it yields CASSLRGGRGYTF. This sequence joins TRBV5-4 and TRBJ1-2; tentative D call: TRBD1 (6 bases). Trimming took 1 base from V and 7 from J, leaving 11 bases between them. There are 13 residues in the CDR3. In germline, CDR1 is SGHNT, CDR2 YYREEE (reference sequence).

This chain joins TRBV6-1 and TRBJ2-5; D not resolved. V was pared by 1 base and J by 2 bases, with 14 bases between. The germline CDR1 and CDR2 sequences are MNHNS and SASEGT. The CDR3 contains 16 residues. The CDR3 protein is CASSEGAYGGQETQYF. The CDR3 DNA sequence: TGTGCCAGCAGTGAAGGAGCGTACGGCGGTCAAGAGACCCAGTACTTC.

The chain employs TRBV19 and TRBJ2-1, with TRBD2 as a possible D gene (5 bases). The CDR3 loop spans 14 amino acids. The germline V gene encodes CDR1 LNHDA and CDR2 SQIVND (reference sequence). V was shortened by 6 bases and J by 8 bases, with 17 bases between the two germline ends. The CDR3 bases are TGTGCCAGTAGGTATACCCGGACCGGGGATGAGCAGTTCTTC. This translates into CASRYTRTGDEQFF.

The rearrangement links TRBV5-1 to TRBJ2-5; a possible D gene is TRBD1 (6 bases). With 5 bases removed from V and 5 bases from J, the gap between germline ends came to 13 bases. The CDR3 length is 13 residues. Looked up from germline, CDR1 is SGHRS and CDR2 is YFSETQ. DNA for the CDR3: TGCGCCAGCAGGGGGGCTCCCAAGGAGACCCAGTACTTC. Translating gives CASRGAPKETQYF.

The genes are TRBV21-1 and TRBJ1-5; the table names TRBD1, a call not compared with the DNA. TRBV21-1 is a pseudogene. This CDR3 contains 15 residues. This chain's CDR3 is CASSRAGGGLGPQHF. The CDR3 coding sequence is TGTGCCAGCAGCAGGGCAGGGGGCGGGCTTGGGCCCCAGCATTTT.